The T cell receptor beta chain under discussion was sequenced for a study of blood T cells in healthy people across ages. Study as a whole: Using template switching, researchers captured about one barcoded beta molecule for each two T cells. Findings and limits, study-wide: The study found more naive CD4+ cells and higher diversity in long-lived than aged donors. CMV infection status of these donors was not known.

A second PCR, run for 7 to 11 cycles, used a sample-barcoded 5' primer plus a J-beta primer mix. A 12-random-nucleotide template-switch adaptor tagged each cDNA molecule. TCRdb ran MiXCR on the 5' RACE reads and lists one entry per CDR3 protein. The sample contains 1.5 million to 1.9 million distinct CDR3 sequences, approximately 39% of which appear only once. Losses at the gene ends were 4 bases for V and 5 bases for J; bases not matched to a gene: 10. Per the germline V gene, CDR1 is SQVTM and CDR2 is ANQGSEA. CDR3 size: 15 residues. This clonotype was seen once. The antigen remains undetermined. This TCR was recovered from a woman between 18 and 29 years old in good health. The chain carries TRBV29-1 and TRBJ1-4; the match to TRBD1 covers 7 bases. The sequenced sample consisted of blood. The CDR3, as DNA: TGCAGCGTTGTCTTCGGGTCAGGGGGGAATGAAAAACTGTTTTTT. This codes for CSVVFGSGGNEKLFF.